This is a list of T cell receptor beta chains from one sample in a study of blood T cells in healthy people across ages. Each CDR3 protein is one row after TCRdb ran MiXCR on the 5' RACE reads. The table includes hundreds of thousands of distinct CDR3 sequences, 53% detected once. Sequenced material: blood. The origin of the receptors is a man aged 80 or over in good health. CDR3s include the opening cysteine and the closing phenylalanine or tryptophan. The order of the fields is V gene, clone size, J gene, D gene, CDR3 DNA, CDR3 protein. The D gene is left open where the match is weak. Not every row has a clone size; where given, it reads once, few, many or a size class.

TRBV29-1	few	TRBJ2-3	NA	TGCAGCGTTACAGGGAGGTATGGCACAGATACGCAGTATTTT	CSVTGRYGTDTQYF
TRBV27	NA	TRBJ1-1	TRBD1	TGTGCCAGCTGGGGACAGGGTCGTCCCGCTTTCTTT	CASWGQGRPAFF
TRBV27	once	TRBJ2-7	TRBD1	TGTGCCAGCAGTATAACCGGGACAGGCTACGAGCAGTACTTC	CASSITGTGYEQYF
TRBV11-2	NA	TRBJ2-1	TRBD2	TGTGCCAGCAGCAGGTGGAGACGAGCGGGAGAGGCCTACAATGAGCAGTTCTTC	CASSRWRRAGEAYNEQFF
TRBV10-3	many	TRBJ2-5	TRBD2	TGTGCCATCCGGACTAGCCTAGGGGAGACCCAGTACTTC	CAIRTSLGETQYF
TRBV18	NA	TRBJ2-5	NA	TGTGCCAGCTCACCGGGACTCAACCAAGAGACCCAGTACTTC	CASSPGLNQETQYF
TRBV12-3/TRBV12-4	NA	TRBJ2-1	TRBD1	TGTGCCAGCGACAGGGGGATCGACAATGAGCAGTTCTTC	CASDRGIDNEQFF
TRBV5-1	few	TRBJ2-6	NA	TGCGCCAGCAGCAACGAAGGGGCCAACGTCCTGACTTTC	CASSNEGANVLTF
TRBV7-2	NA	TRBJ2-7	NA	TGTGCCAGCAGCTTAGAGGGAGGCAAGTATCCCTACGAGCAGTACTTC	CASSLEGGKYPYEQYF
TRBV9	NA	TRBJ2-5	NA	TGTGCCAGCAGCGTAGGGGGTGCCCCGGAGACCCAGTACTTC	CASSVGGAPETQYF
TRBV12-3/TRBV12-4	NA	TRBJ1-2	TRBD1	TGTGCCAGCAGTTTAGCACAGGGGCAGAGAGATGGCTACACCTTC	CASSLAQGQRDGYTF
TRBV27	NA	TRBJ1-2	NA	TGTGCCAGCAGTATGGGGGCGAGACTCTATGGCTACACCTTC	CASSMGARLYGYTF
TRBV4-1	NA	TRBJ2-1	TRBD1	TGCGCCAGCAGCCAACTTTACCCGGACAGGGGGATATACAATGAGCAGTTCTTC	CASSQLYPDRGIYNEQFF
TRBV12-5	NA	TRBJ2-5	NA	TGTGCTAGTGGTTTGCCCTCGGGGACCCAGTACTTC	CASGLPSGTQYF
TRBV7-9	once	TRBJ2-7	TRBD1	TGTGCCAGCAGCTTCGGACAGGGGAACAATGAGCAGTACTTC	CASSFGQGNNEQYF
TRBV7-2	NA	TRBJ1-1	TRBD1	TGTGCCAGCAGCACCCACAGGGGGCTGGCTGAAGCTTTCTTT	CASSTHRGLAEAFF
TRBV5-1	NA	TRBJ2-1	NA	TGCGCCAGCAGCGGGGGCTCTGTACTAGCCTCCTACAATGAGCAGTTCTTC	CASSGGSVLASYNEQFF
TRBV20-1	NA	TRBJ2-4	NA	TGCAGTGCTAGGGACATCGGGAACATTCAGTACTTC	CSARDIGNIQYF
TRBV4-2	NA	TRBJ1-2	TRBD1	TGTGCCAGCAGCCAAGATCGACAGGGTTATGGCTATGGCTACACCTTC	CASSQDRQGYGYGYTF
TRBV25-1	few	TRBJ2-7	NA	TGTGCCAGCAGTGAGAGGGCACGGCTCCACGAGCAGTACTTC	CASSERARLHEQYF
TRBV4-1	NA	TRBJ1-1	NA	TGCGCCAGCAGCCCTCGGGGCAGTTTAAACACTGAAGCTTTCTTT	CASSPRGSLNTEAFF
TRBV7-3	NA	TRBJ1-6	NA	TGTGCCAGCAGTTTGACAGCCTTTGATTCACCCCTCCACTTT	CASSLTAFDSPLHF
TRBV5-1	NA	TRBJ2-2	TRBD2	TGCGCCAGCAGCTTGGTTGCTAGCGGGAGGTTGGACACCGGGGAGCTGTTTTTT	CASSLVASGRLDTGELFF
TRBV12-3/TRBV12-4	NA	TRBJ2-1	TRBD2	TGTGCCAGCAGCTATAGCGGGAGGGTCTACAATGAGCAGTTCTTC	CASSYSGRVYNEQFF